The sequence of this T cell receptor beta chain was determined in a study of T cell responses to AZD1222 COVID-19 vaccine. Study results and limitations: Spike-specific TCR breadth rose after two AZD1222 doses, and depth rose as well.

TCRdb keeps only in-frame clones here, not all; method: immunoSEQ multiplex PCR. The data contain some 180,000 clones, 85% to 95% of them seen just once; the ten biggest clones take up 1% to 1.5%. CDR1 is SGHTS, CDR2 YDEGEE, per germline. Between the trimmed V and J ends, which lost 1 base and 6 bases, there was a span of 10 bases. The CDR3 extends over 13 amino acids. Worth noting for this clone: No antigen is known for it.

Source: peripheral blood, taken on day 0 of AZD1222 vaccination. The receptor was isolated from an adult in good health. The genes are TRBV5-8 and TRBJ1-2; D gene uncertain. CDR3 residues: CASSLQYSDGYTF. The CDR3, as DNA: TGTGCCAGCAGCTTGCAGTATAGTGATGGCTACACCTTC.